These 4 T cell receptor beta chains were all obtained from the same sample, sequenced in a study of CD8 T cells in Susac syndrome. It was with random hexamers that roughly 0.5 to 1 ug RNA was reverse transcribed. TCRdb ran MiXCR on the immunoSEQ multiplex PCR reads and lists one entry per CDR3 protein. The sample shows some 130,000 distinct CDR3 sequences, just under 95% of them seen only once. Sequenced input: CD8+ T cells from PBMCs. Receptor source: a human donor with Susac syndrome.

The rearrangement joins TRBV10-3 to TRBJ2-1, with TRBD2 matching over 9 bases. J was trimmed by 8 bases and V by 2 bases; bases with no gene match: 10. The CDR3 extends over 16 amino acids. The germline V gene has CDR1 ENHRY and CDR2 SYGVKD. This CDR3 reads CAISEPWASGTDEQFF. The CDR3, as DNA: TGTGCCATCAGTGAGCCGTGGGCTAGCGGGACGGATGAGCAGTTCTTC.

The rearrangement joins TRBV7-9 to TRBJ1-1, with D maybe TRBD1 (5 bases). Germline CDR1 reads SEHNR; CDR2 reads FQNEAQ (reference sequence). CDR3 length: 16 amino acids. V was clipped by 3 bases and J by 3 bases, with 17 bases between them. CDR3: CASSFPKEGMDTEAFF. Written as DNA, the CDR3 is TGTGCCAGCAGCTTTCCGAAGGAGGGGATGGACACTGAAGCTTTCTTT.

The chain has TRBV25-1 and TRBJ2-1, with D perhaps assigned TRBD1 or TRBD2 (7 bases each). V was cut by 2 bases and J by 8 bases, with 13 bases left in between. Germline CDR1 is MGHDK and CDR2 is SYGVNS. The CDR3 totals 14 residues. The CDR3 reads CASSEREGAYEQFF. CDR3 nucleotide sequence: TGTGCCAGCAGTGAAAGGGAGGGGGCATATGAGCAGTTCTTC.

This chain connects TRBV18 to TRBJ1-2; 7 bases map to TRBD1. The germline V gene encodes CDR1 KGHSH and CDR2 LQKENI. V was clipped by 5 bases and J by 6 bases; unmatched bases: 6. The CDR3 totals 13 residues. For the CDR3, the DNA is TGTGCCAGCTCAGAAGACAGGGCCAATGGCTACACCTTC. It codes for CASSEDRANGYTF.